Following are 20 T cell receptor beta chains from one sample sequenced in a study of human T cells and chemical hapten exposure. One entry per CDR3 protein, called by TCRdb with MiXCR from the RACE reads. Of roughly 40,000 distinct CDR3 sequences detected, roughly an eighth appear once; the ten largest clones hold 5.7%. Time point given: pre-sensitization, week 0. Treatment here: therapeutic diphenylcyclopropenone sensitization with weekly scalp DPC. The sample in question was whole blood, obtained in connection with sensitization to the hapten diphenylcyclopropenone (DPC). The source is a woman aged 25 to 39 with alopecia areata. Some clones in this sample may be carry-over from other donors' samples.

This clonotype was picked up one time. The chain joins TRBV4-1 to TRBJ2-1, with TRBD2 identical over 12 bases. J was trimmed by 10 bases and V by 4 bases; bases with no gene match: 11. The CDR3 runs 16 residues. Germline CDR1 reads MGHRA; CDR2 reads YSYEKL. The DNA of the CDR3 is TGCGCCAGCAGCCCTCCTAGCGGGAGGGCGGTAAGGGAGCAGTTCTTC. Its protein product is CASSPPSGRAVREQFF.

This clonotype was seen many times. V is TRBV29-1 and J is TRBJ2-3; D could derive from TRBD1 or TRBD2 (6 bases each). Looked up from germline, CDR1 is SQVTM and CDR2 is ANQGSEA. The CDR3 totals 16 residues. The V gene lost 4 bases and the J gene lost 4 bases, with 21 bases spanning the gap. The CDR3 loop reads CSVAGVGGITPDTQYF. In nucleotides, the CDR3 is TGCAGCGTTGCCGGGGTAGGGGGGATTACCCCAGATACGCAGTATTTT.

Ten or more counts support this clonotype. J is TRBJ2-4 and V is TRBV20-1, with D unclear. The CDR3 loop spans 13 amino acids. V was pared by 4 bases and J by 0 bases, with 7 bases between. The germline V gene encodes CDR1 DFQATT and CDR2 SNEGSKA (reference sequence). The CDR3 here is CSAMAVAKNIQYF. The CDR3 nucleotides read TGCAGTGCTATGGCGGTAGCCAAAAACATTCAGTACTTC.

In its sample, this clonotype was seen many times. The gene calls are TRBV7-2 and TRBJ1-5, with D hard to call. The germline gives CDR1 SGHTA, CDR2 FQGNSA. V lost 5 bases and J lost 6, with 17 bases in between. The length of the CDR3 is 15 residues. The CDR3 loop is CASSITPGYGQPQHF. As DNA, the CDR3 is TGTGCCAGCAGCATCACGCCGGGGTACGGTCAGCCCCAGCATTTT. The full variable domain, with the rest looked up from reference TRBV7-2 and TRBJ1-5, is GAGVSQSPSNKVTEKGKDVELRCDPISGHTALYWYRQSLGQGLEFLIYFQGNSAPDKSGLPSDRFSAERTGGSVSTLTIQRTQQEDSAVYLCASSITPGYGQPQHFGDGTRLSIL.

The chain has TRBV28 and TRBJ2-3; TRBD2 agrees at 7 bases. The germline gives CDR1 MDHEN, CDR2 SYDVKM. The junction had 2 bases not matched to a gene; V was cut back by 5 bases and J by 6 bases. This CDR3 region has 12 residues. This CDR3 is CASSQRGDTQYF. In DNA form, the CDR3 reads TGTGCCAGCAGTCAGCGGGGCGATACGCAGTATTTT.

This clonotype was counted only a few times. The rearrangement joins TRBV4-3 to TRBJ2-2; TRBD1 matches at 8 bases. Germline V gene sequence: CDR1 LGHNA, CDR2 YSLEER. The CDR3 is 17 amino acids. The ends lost 4 bases at V and 1 base at J; junction bases unmatched: 8. DNA of the CDR3: TGCGCCAGCAGCCCCGTCGTCGGGACAGGGAACACCGGGGAGCTGTTTTTT. It specifies CASSPVVGTGNTGELFF.

As DNA, the CDR3 is TGTGCCAGCTGGGCCAGCGGGAGCACAGATACGCAGTATTTT. Residues: CASWASGSTDTQYF. This chain joins TRBV28 and TRBJ2-3, with TRBD2 as a possible D gene (6 bases). The CDR3 sequence is 14 residues long. The V end lost 8 bases, the J end lost 0 bases, and 12 bases lay between the germline ends. The V gene's germline CDR1 is MDHEN and CDR2 SYDVKM.

This clonotype was counted a few times. This chain connects TRBV29-1 to TRBJ2-1, with D uncertain. This CDR3 region has 15 residues. Trimming shortened V by 4 bases and J by 9 bases, and 22 bases separated the two germline ends. CDR1 and CDR2 (germline): SQVTM, ANQGSEA. CDR3 sequence (DNA): TGCAGCGTTGGACGATTTACCATGGGGTCTGGTGAGCAGTTCTTC. Translated, it gives CSVGRFTMGSGEQFF.

This clonotype was seen more than once but under ten times. For the CDR3, the DNA is TGTGCTAGTGGTTTGGAGGGGGCCAGCTTCTATGGCTACACCTTC. Encoded protein: CASGLEGASFYGYTF. The V gene is TRBV12-5, the J gene TRBJ1-2; 7 bases map to TRBD1. Germline CDR1 and CDR2: LGHNT and FRNRAP. V shed 1 base and J 4 bases; nucleotides not matched to a gene: 6. This CDR3 has 15 amino acids.

The V gene is TRBV7-9, the J gene TRBJ2-7; tentatively, D is TRBD1 (5 bases). V lost 5 bases to trimming and J lost 7 bases, with 9 bases between them. The CDR3 runs 11 residues. From germline, CDR1 is SEHNR and CDR2 FQNEAQ (reference sequence). Here the CDR3 DNA reads TGTGCCAGCAGCCTACGACAGGAGCAGTACTTC. Protein sequence: CASSLRQEQYF. The full variable domain, rest sourced from reference TRBV7-9 and TRBJ2-7, is DTGVSQNPRHKITKRGQNVTFRCDPISEHNRLYWYRQTLGQGPEFLTYFQNEAQLEKSRLLSDRFSAERPKGSFSTLEIQRTEQGDSAMYLCASSLRQEQYFGPGTRLTVT.

There are many counts of this clonotype. V gene TRBV27 combines with J gene TRBJ1-5; D ambiguous. Germline V CDR1 and CDR2: MNHEY, SMNVEV (reference sequence). This CDR3 is built from 14 residues. Trimming left V 0 bases short and J 7 bases short, with 10 bases between. The CDR3 sequence is CASSLSGSRQPQHF. For the CDR3, the DNA is TGTGCCAGCAGTTTATCGGGGTCGCGGCAGCCCCAGCATTTT.

There are many counts of this clonotype. The V gene is TRBV12-3 or TRBV12-4, the J gene TRBJ1-5; the D is unclear. The CDR3 sequence is 13 residues long. V dropped 5 bases and J dropped 0 bases, with 5 bases sitting between them. CDR3 region: CASSPFSNQPQHF. Here the CDR3 DNA reads TGTGCCAGCAGTCCGTTTAGCAATCAGCCCCAGCATTTT.

The chain joins TRBV30 to TRBJ1-3; D is perhaps TRBD1 (5 bases). The V end lost 5 bases, the J end lost 0 bases, and 17 bases lay between the germline ends. CDR1 and CDR2 (germline): GTSNPN, SVGIG (reference sequence). The length of the CDR3 is 16 residues. Here the CDR3 DNA reads TGTGCCTGGTCAACCTCGGACACCTCCTCTGGAAACACCATATATTTT. Protein product: CAWSTSDTSSGNTIYF.

This clonotype has at least ten counts. The chain combines TRBV7-2 with TRBJ2-1; the D gene is possibly TRBD2 (6 bases). Germline lookup yields CDR1 SGHTA and CDR2 FQGNSA. The CDR3 totals 14 residues. Trimming took 4 bases from V and 9 from J, leaving 16 bases between them. The CDR3 nucleotides read TGTGCCAGCAGCTCAACCGGGACTCGTCTTGAGCAGTTCTTC. This sequence encodes CASSSTGTRLEQFF.

This clonotype was found many times. V gene TRBV30 combines with J gene TRBJ1-1; D is unclear. CDR1 and CDR2 from the germline V gene are GTSNPN and SVGIG (reference sequence). This CDR3 has 13 residues. The V end lost 1 base, the J end lost 3 bases, and 9 bases lay between the germline ends. CDR3 DNA sequence: TGTGCCTGGAGTGAAGGCAGTCACACTGAAGCTTTCTTT. Its translation is CAWSEGSHTEAFF.

This clonotype was observed at least ten times. At one end, the junction sequence differs from germline, possibly due to a read error. The V call is TRBV28, the J call TRBJ2-5; weak D call: TRBD1 (6 bases). CDR3 size: 12 residues. The germline V gene has CDR1 MDHEN and CDR2 SYDVKM. This chain's CDR3 is CASSSVGDKADF. The CDR3 DNA follows: TGTGCCAGCTCCTCCGTAGGGGACAAGGCCGACTTC.

This clonotype was observed many times. This chain links TRBV6-2 or TRBV6-3 with TRBJ1-5, with no clear D. Germline loops: CDR1 MNHEY, CDR2 SVGEGT. This CDR3 has 12 residues. V gave up 8 bases and J gave up 1 base, with 6 bases separating them. CDR3 nucleotides: TGTGCCAGCCGAACGAGCAATCAGCCCCAGCATTTT. Translating it yields CASRTSNQPQHF.

There are a few counts of this clonotype. The chain joins TRBV29-1 to TRBJ2-3, with D possibly matching TRBD1 (5 bases). Germline CDR1 is SQVTM and CDR2 is ANQGSEA. Trimming cost V 3 bases and J 6 bases, with 10 bases left between them. The CDR3 has 12 residues. The CDR3 spells CSVEMGLDTQYF. The DNA of the CDR3 is TGCAGCGTTGAGATGGGGCTGGATACGCAGTATTTT.

In this sample, this clonotype turned up many times. CDR3 protein: CASSQGVLGTYEQYF. The CDR3 DNA reads TGCGCCAGCAGCCAAGGGGTATTGGGTACCTACGAGCAGTACTTC. The chain uses TRBV4-3 and TRBJ2-7; no firm D call. The germline gives CDR1 LGHNA, CDR2 YSLEER. Trimming took 1 base from V and 2 from J, leaving 12 bases between them. This CDR3 has 15 residues.

This clonotype was observed a few times. The chain carries TRBV7-2 and TRBJ1-1; unclear D gene. The CDR3 is 12 amino acids. The germline V gene has CDR1 SGHTA and CDR2 FQGNSA. V lost 5 bases and J lost 11, with 15 bases in between. CDR3 DNA sequence: TGTGCCAGCAGCCCAAGTGCTCTTGGTGCTTTCTTT. Translating it yields CASSPSALGAFF.